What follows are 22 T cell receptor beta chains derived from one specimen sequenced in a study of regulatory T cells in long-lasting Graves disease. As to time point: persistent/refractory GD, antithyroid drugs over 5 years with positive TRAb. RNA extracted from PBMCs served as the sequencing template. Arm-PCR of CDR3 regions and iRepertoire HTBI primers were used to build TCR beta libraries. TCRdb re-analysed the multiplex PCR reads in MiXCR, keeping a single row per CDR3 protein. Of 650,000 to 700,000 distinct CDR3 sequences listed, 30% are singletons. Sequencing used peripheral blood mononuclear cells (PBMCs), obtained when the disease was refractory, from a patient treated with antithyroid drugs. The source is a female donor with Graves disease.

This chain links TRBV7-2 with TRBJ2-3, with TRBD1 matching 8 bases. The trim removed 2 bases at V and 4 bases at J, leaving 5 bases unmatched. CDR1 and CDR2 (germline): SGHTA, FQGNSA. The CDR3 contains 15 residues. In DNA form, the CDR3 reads TGTGCCAGCAGCTTACAGGGGGCCTATGCAGATACGCAGTATTTT. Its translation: CASSLQGAYADTQYF.

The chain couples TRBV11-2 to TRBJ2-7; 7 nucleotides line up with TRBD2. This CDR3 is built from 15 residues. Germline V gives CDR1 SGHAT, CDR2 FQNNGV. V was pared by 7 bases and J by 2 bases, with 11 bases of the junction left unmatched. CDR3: CASTKRTSFTYEQYF. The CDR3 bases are TGTGCCAGCACCAAAAGGACTAGTTTCACCTACGAGCAGTACTTC.

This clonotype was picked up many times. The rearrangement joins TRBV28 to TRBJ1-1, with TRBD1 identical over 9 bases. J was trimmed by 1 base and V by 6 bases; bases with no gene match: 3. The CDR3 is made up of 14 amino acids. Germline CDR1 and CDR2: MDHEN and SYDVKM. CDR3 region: CASRLQGANTEAFF. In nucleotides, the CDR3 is TGTGCCAGCAGACTACAGGGGGCGAACACTGAAGCTTTCTTT.

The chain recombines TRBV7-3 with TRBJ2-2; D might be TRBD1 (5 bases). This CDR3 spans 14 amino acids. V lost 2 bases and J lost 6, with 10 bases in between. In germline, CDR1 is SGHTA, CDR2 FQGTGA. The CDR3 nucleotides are TGTGCCAGCAGCTTACAGGGCGGACCCGGGGAGCTGTTTTTT. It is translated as CASSLQGGPGELFF.

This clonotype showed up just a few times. The CDR3 DNA reads TGCAGCGTTGAAGACGGTATCACAGGGAATCCCTACGAGCAGTACTTC. This codes for CSVEDGITGNPYEQYF. The chain has TRBV29-1 and TRBJ2-7; a possible D gene is TRBD1 (6 bases). This CDR3 has 16 residues. Germline V gene lookup returns CDR1 SQVTM and CDR2 ANQGSEA. Trimming removed 0 bases from V and 2 bases from J, with 17 bases in between.

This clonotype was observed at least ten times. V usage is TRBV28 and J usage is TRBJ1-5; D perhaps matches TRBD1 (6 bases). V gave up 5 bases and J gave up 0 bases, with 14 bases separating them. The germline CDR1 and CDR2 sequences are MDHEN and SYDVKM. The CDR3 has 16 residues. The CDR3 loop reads CASSTNRAVSNQPQHF. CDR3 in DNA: TGTGCCAGCAGTACCAACAGGGCGGTTAGCAATCAGCCCCAGCATTTT.

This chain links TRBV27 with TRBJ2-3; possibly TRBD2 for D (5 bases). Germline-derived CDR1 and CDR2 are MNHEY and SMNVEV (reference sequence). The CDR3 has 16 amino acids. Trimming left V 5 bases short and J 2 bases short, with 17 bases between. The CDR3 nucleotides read TGTGCCAGCAGTCCAAGGATAGGAGGTGCCACAGATACGCAGTATTTT. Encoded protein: CASSPRIGGATDTQYF.

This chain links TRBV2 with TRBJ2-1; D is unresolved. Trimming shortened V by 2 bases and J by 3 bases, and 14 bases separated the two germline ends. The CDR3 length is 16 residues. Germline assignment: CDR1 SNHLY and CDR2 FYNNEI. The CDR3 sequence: CASSEFGSRIYNEQFF. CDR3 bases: TGTGCCAGCAGTGAATTCGGCTCCCGAATCTACAATGAGCAGTTCTTC.

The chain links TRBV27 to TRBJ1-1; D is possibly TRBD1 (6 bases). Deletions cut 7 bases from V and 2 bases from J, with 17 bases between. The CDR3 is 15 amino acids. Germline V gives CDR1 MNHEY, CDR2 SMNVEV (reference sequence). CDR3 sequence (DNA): TGTGCCAGCACCCTTTCCTGGGGGCGCAACACTGAAGCTTTCTTT. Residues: CASTLSWGRNTEAFF.

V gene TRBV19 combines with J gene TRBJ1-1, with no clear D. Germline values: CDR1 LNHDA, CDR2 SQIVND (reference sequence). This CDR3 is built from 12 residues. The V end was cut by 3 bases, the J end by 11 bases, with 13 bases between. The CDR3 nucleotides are TGTGCCAGTAGTATCGGTGGACCCTCCGCTTTCTTT. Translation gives CASSIGGPSAFF.

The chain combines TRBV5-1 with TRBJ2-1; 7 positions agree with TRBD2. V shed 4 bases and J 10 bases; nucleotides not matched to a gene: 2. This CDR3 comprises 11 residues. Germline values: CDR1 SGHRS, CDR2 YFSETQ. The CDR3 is CASSVSGEQFF. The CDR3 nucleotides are TGCGCCAGCAGCGTTAGCGGGGAGCAGTTCTTC.

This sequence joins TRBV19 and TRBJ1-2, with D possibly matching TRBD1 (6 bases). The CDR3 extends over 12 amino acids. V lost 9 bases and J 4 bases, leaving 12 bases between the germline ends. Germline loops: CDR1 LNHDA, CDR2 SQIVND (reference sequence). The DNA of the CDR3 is TGTGCCAGCAGAGACAGGATCTATGGCTACACCTTC. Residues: CASRDRIYGYTF.

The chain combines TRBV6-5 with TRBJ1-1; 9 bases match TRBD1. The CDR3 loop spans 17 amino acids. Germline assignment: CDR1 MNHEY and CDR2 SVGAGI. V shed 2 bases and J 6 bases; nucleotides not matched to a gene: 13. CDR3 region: CASSYPPLGTGSPEAFF. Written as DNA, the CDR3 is TGTGCCAGCAGTTACCCCCCGTTAGGGACAGGGTCGCCTGAAGCTTTCTTT.

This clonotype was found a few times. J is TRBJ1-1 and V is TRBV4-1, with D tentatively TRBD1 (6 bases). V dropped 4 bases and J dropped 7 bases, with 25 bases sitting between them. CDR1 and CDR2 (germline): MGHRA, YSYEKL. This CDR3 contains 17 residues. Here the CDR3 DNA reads TGCGCCAGCAGCCCAGTGCGGGGGCCCCGAAAATCGCATGAAGCTTTCTTT. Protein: CASSPVRGPRKSHEAFF.

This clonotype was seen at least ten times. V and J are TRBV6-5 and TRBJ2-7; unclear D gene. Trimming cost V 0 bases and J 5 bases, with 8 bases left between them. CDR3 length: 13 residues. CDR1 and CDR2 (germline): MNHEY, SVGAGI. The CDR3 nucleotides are TGTGCCAGCAGTTACTCGGTAGCCCACGAGCAGTACTTC. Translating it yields CASSYSVAHEQYF.

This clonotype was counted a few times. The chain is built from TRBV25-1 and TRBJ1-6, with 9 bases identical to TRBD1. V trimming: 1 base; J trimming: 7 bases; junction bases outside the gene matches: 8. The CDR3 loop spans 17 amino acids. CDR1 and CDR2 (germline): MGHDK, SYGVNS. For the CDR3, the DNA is TGTGCCAGCAGTGAATTTGACAGGGGGGTGGAGAATTCACCCCTCCACTTT. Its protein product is CASSEFDRGVENSPLHF.

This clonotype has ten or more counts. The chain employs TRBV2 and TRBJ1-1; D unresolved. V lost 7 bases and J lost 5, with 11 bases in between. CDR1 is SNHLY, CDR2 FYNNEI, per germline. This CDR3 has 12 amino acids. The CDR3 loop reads CASKESRTEAFF. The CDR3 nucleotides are TGTGCCAGCAAAGAGAGTCGGACTGAAGCTTTCTTT.

The CDR3 is CASSQFGDTEAFF. In nucleotides, the CDR3 is TGTGCCAGCAGCCAATTTGGGGACACTGAAGCTTTCTTT. The V gene is TRBV14, the J gene TRBJ1-1; D is unresolved. The germline CDR1 and CDR2 sequences are SGHDN and FVKESK. This CDR3 has 13 residues. V lost 2 bases and J 3 bases, leaving 7 bases between the germline ends.

The DNA of the CDR3 is TGTGCCAGTAGTATCGGTAGCACCACTGAAGCTTTCTTT. Its translation is CASSIGSTTEAFF. The rearrangement links TRBV19 to TRBJ1-1; D call uncertain. In germline, CDR1 is LNHDA, CDR2 SQIVND (reference sequence). V was shortened by 3 bases and J by 4 bases, with 9 bases between the two germline ends. The CDR3 contains 13 residues.

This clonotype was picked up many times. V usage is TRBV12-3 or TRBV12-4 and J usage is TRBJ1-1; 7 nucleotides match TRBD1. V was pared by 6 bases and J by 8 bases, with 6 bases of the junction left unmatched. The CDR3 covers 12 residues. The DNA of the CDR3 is TGTGCCAGCAGCCTGGACAGGTCGGAAGCTTTCTTT. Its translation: CASSLDRSEAFF.

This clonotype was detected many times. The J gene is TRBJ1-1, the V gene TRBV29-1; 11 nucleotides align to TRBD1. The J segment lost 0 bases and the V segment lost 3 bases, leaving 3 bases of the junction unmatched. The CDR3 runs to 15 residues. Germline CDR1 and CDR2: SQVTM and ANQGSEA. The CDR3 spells CSVERDRGMNTEAFF. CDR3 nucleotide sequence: TGCAGCGTTGAGCGGGACAGGGGGATGAACACTGAAGCTTTCTTT.

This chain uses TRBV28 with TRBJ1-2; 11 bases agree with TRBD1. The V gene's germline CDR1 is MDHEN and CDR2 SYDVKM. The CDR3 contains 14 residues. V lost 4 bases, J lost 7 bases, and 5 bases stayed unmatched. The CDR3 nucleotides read TGTGCCAGCAGTTCGGGACAGGGGGTTGGTGGCTACACCTTC. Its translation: CASSSGQGVGGYTF.